Described below is a single T cell receptor beta chain sequence and its context. As yet, its antigen is unknown. The V end was cut by 2 bases, the J end by 7 bases, with 30 bases between. The CDR3 has 20 amino acids. Germline V gene data show CDR1 as GTSNPN and CDR2 as SVGIG (reference sequence). The sample originates from a study of T cell repertoires in aging, cancer and after chemotherapy. On the study more broadly: About 8.8 million TCR reads were in the whole dataset. Regarding the study as a whole: Compared with age-matched healthy donors, untreated hematological or solid cancer patients showed higher blood TCR clonality. In cancer patients, declining TCR diversity with age involved lost richness and lost evenness.

A mixed TRB-A/B primer pool amplified rearranged TRB by multiplex touch-down PCR. From the multiplex PCR reads, TCRdb called clonotypes with MiXCR, one entry per CDR3 protein. This sample carries several thousand distinct CDR3 sequences, roughly 40% of them seen once, and the ten largest clones take 45%. The template was genomic DNA from peripheral blood, not RNA. J is TRBJ1-6 and V is TRBV30, with D perhaps TRBD1 (5 bases). The source material was blood. The TCR originated in a human donor with a blood cancer. CDR3 residues: CAWSRLRGVFPTTANSPLHF. The CDR3 DNA reads TGTGCCTGGAGTAGGCTGAGGGGTGTCTTTCCGACCACAGCAAATTCACCCCTCCACTTT.